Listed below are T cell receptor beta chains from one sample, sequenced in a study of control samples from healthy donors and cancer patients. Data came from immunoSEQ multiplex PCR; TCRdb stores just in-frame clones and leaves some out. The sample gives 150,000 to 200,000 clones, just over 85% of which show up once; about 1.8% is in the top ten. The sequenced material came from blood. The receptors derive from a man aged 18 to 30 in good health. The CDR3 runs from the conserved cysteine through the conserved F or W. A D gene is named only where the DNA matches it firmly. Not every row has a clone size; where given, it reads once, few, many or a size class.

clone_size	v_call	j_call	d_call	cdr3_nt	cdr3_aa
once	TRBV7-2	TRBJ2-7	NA	TGTGCCAGCAGTGTAACCGGCGAGCAGTACTTC	CASSVTGEQYF
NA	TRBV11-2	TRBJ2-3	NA	TGTGCCAGCAGCTTAGATTCAGATACGCAGTATTTT	CASSLDSDTQYF
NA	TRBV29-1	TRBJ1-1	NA	TGCAGCGTTGTGGAGGGACTAACTGAAGCTTTCTTT	CSVVEGLTEAFF
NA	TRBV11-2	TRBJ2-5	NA	TGTGCCAGCAGCTTGGGGACTTGGGAAGAGACCCAGTACTTC	CASSLGTWEETQYF
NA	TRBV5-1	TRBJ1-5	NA	TGCGCCAGCAGCTTGGAAGGGTATAGCAATCAGCCCCAGCATTTT	CASSLEGYSNQPQHF
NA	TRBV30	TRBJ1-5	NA	TGTGCCTGGAGTGTGTCGGAGGAAGAGCCCCAGCATTTT	CAWSVSEEEPQHF
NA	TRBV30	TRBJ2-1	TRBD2	TGTGCCTGGAGCCCCGGGGGCGGGGGGAATGGTGAGCAGTTCTTC	CAWSPGGGGNGEQFF
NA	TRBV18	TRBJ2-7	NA	TGTGCCAGCTCCCCAGAGGTCTCGTTAACGGCCTACGAGCAGTACTTC	CASSPEVSLTAYEQYF
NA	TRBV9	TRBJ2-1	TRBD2	TGTGCCAGCAGCGTAGACCCGGGGGGGAGTGAGCAGTTCTTC	CASSVDPGGSEQFF
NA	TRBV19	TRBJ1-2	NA	TGTGCCAGTAGTATGTACCGGAACTATGGCTACACCTTC	CASSMYRNYGYTF
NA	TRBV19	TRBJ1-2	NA	TGTGCCAGTAGTATTCGACATGGCTACACCTTC	CASSIRHGYTF
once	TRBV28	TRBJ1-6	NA	TGTGCCAGCAGTTTCGCCTATAATTCACCCCTCCACTTT	CASSFAYNSPLHF
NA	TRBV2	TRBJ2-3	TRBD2	TGTGCCAGCAGTCCATCCACTAGCGGGGGTACAGATACGCAGTATTTT	CASSPSTSGGTDTQYF
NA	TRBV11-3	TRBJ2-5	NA	TGTGCCAGCAGCTTAGAGGAGCAGGGGAACAGGGAATACTTACAAGAGACCCAGTACTTC	CASSLEEQGNREYLQETQYF
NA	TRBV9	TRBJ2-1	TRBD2	TGTGCCAGCAGCGTAGAGGGGCTAGCGGGGGGATTAGTCAATGAGCAGTTCTTC	CASSVEGLAGGLVNEQFF
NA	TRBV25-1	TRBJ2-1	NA	TGTGCCAGCAGTGAATTGGCGCATGAGCAGTTCTTC	CASSELAHEQFF
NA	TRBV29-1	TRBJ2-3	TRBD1	TGCAGCGTGCAGGGGGCTGCAACGATAACAGATACGCAGTATTTT	CSVQGAATITDTQYF
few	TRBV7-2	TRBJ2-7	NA	TGTGCCAGCAGCTTATTTGGGAGTTCGAGCTCCTACGAGCAGTACTTC	CASSLFGSSSSYEQYF
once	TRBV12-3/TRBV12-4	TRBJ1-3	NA	TGTGCCAGCAGTTTAAAGGACACCATATATTTT	CASSLKDTIYF
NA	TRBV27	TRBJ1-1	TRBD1	TGTGCCAGCAGTCCAGGACAGGGAGGGACTGAAGCTTTCTTT	CASSPGQGGTEAFF
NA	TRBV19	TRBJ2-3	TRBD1	TGTGCCAGTAGTATGGCCGCCGGGACAGGGAGCACAGATACGCAGTATTTT	CASSMAAGTGSTDTQYF
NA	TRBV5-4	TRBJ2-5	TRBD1	TGTGCCAGCAGCTTGGTAGACAGGGAAGAGACCCAGTACTTC	CASSLVDREETQYF
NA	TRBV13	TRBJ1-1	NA	TGTGCCAGCAGCTTAGTCGGGGAGTACACTGAAGCTTTCTTT	CASSLVGEYTEAFF
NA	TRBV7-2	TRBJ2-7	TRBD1	TGTGCCAGCAGCTTAGGGGGACAGGTAGCCAACGAGCAGTACTTC	CASSLGGQVANEQYF
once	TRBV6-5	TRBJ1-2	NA	TGTGCCAGCTTGGTTTTAGTGGAGGAGGGTGGCTACACCTTC	CASLVLVEEGGYTF
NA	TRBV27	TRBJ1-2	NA	TGTGCCAGCAGTATAAACAGGGCGGGTAGCTATGGCTACACCTTC	CASSINRAGSYGYTF
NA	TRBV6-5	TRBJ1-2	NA	TGTGCCAGCAGCTCCGACAGGACCCCGGGTGGCTACACCTTC	CASSSDRTPGGYTF
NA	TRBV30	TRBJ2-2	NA	TGTGCCTGGAGTCCCCTAACAGGTTCAGGCGGGGAGCTGTTTTTT	CAWSPLTGSGGELFF
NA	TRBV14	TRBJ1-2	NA	TGTGCCAGCAGCCAAGTGCGCGGGAACTATGGCTACACCTTC	CASSQVRGNYGYTF
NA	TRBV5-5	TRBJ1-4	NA	TGTGCCAGCAGCTTTGATGGCCGGGGGCGGAATGAAAAACTGTTTTTT	CASSFDGRGRNEKLFF
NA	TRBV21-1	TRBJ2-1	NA	TGTGCCAGCAGCAAAAGGAAGGGACAAACCTACAATGAGCAGTTCTTC	CASSKRKGQTYNEQFF
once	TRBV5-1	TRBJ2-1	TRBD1	TGCGCCAGCAGCTGGGGTGGGACAGGCGACAATGAGCAGTTCTTC	CASSWGGTGDNEQFF
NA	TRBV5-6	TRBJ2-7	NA	TGTGCCAGCAGCTTGGGCCAGGGATTATACGAGCAGTACTTC	CASSLGQGLYEQYF
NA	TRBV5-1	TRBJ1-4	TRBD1	TGCGCCAGCAGCTTAGGGACAGGGGAGAGTGAAAAACTGTTTTTT	CASSLGTGESEKLFF
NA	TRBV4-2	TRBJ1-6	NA	TGTGCCAGCAGCCAAGGGACTAACTCCTATAATTCACCCCTCCACTTT	CASSQGTNSYNSPLHF
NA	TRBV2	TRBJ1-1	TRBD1	TGTGCCAGCAGCAGGACAGGGTCTGAAGCTTTCTTT	CASSRTGSEAFF
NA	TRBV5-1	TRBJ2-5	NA	TGCGCCAGCAGCTCGGACAGAACGAGAGGGTTGTACCAAGAGACCCAGTACTTC	CASSSDRTRGLYQETQYF
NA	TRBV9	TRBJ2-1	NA	TGTGCCAGCAGCCCCCGTCCGTCGAATGAGCAGTTCTTC	CASSPRPSNEQFF
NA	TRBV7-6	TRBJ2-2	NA	TGTGCCAGCAGCAAGCCAATCGGGACGGATAACACCGGGGAGCTGTTTTTT	CASSKPIGTDNTGELFF
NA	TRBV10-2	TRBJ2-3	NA	TGCGCCAGCAGTGAGACTGAATCTAGCACAGATACGCAGTATTTT	CASSETESSTDTQYF
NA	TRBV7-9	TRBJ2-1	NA	TGTGCCAGCAGCTTAGCGGAAGGCTCCAATGAGCAGTTCTTC	CASSLAEGSNEQFF
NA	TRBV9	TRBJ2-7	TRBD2	TGTGCCAGCAGCGCGGGGGGGGGACACACCTACGAGCAGTACTTC	CASSAGGGHTYEQYF
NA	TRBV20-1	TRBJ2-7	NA	TGCAGTGCAACGGGCTCGGGGGAGCAGTACTTC	CSATGSGEQYF
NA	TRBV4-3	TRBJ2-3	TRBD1	TGCGCCAGCAGCTCACGACAGGGCCCAGATACGCAGTATTTT	CASSSRQGPDTQYF
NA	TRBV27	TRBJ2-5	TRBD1	TGTGCCAGCAGGAGACAGGGGATGAAGACCCAGTACTTC	CASRRQGMKTQYF
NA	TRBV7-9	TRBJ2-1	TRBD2	TGTGCCAGCAGCTTAGCAGGGATAGCGGGGGGGTCGCGGGTCAATGAGCAGTTCTTC	CASSLAGIAGGSRVNEQFF
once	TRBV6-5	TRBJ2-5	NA	TGTGCCAGCAGTCCTTTTGGGGAGACCCAGTACTTC	CASSPFGETQYF
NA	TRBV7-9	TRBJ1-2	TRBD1	TGTGCCAGCAGCCTTTCAGACAGGGGGCTGAGCAACGATGGCTACACCTTC	CASSLSDRGLSNDGYTF
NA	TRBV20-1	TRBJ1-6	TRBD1	TGCAGTGCTAGTACAGGGGGGGATAATTCACCCCTCCACTTT	CSASTGGDNSPLHF